The sequence of this T cell receptor beta chain was determined in a study of blood T cell repertoires in COVID-19. Study overall: Sites across the United States, Italy and Spain contributed samples from acute and convalescent COVID-19.

Using immunoSEQ multiplex PCR, the repertoire was profiled, and TCRdb retains in-frame clones only, with some absent. Of about 92,000 clones in the sample, roughly 78% were seen once. Looked up from germline, CDR1 is SGHAT and CDR2 is FQNNGV. The ends lost 2 bases at V and 11 bases at J; junction bases unmatched: 8. The CDR3 runs to 13 residues. The chain joins TRBV11-2 to TRBJ1-1; 7 bases match TRBD1. Sample: peripheral blood. This TCR derives from a woman in her 70s with acute or convalescent COVID-19. CDR3 in amino acids: CASSLRQGVMAFF. CDR3 nucleotide sequence: TGTGCCAGCAGCTTACGGCAGGGGGTGATGGCTTTCTTT.